Reported below is one T cell receptor beta chain. Its antigen is as yet unknown. Newly diagnosed hyperthyroidism, duration under 2 months, in patients aged 18 to 65. Any patient presenting with uncontrolled infection, other autoimmune disease, pregnancy or lactation was left out. The source of the sample is a study of T cells in Graves' hyperthyroidism and ophthalmopathy. About the study: Peripheral blood draws took place at initial diagnosis, ahead of any treatment.

The V and J ends lost 6 bases and 4 bases respectively, with 15 bases between them. This CDR3 contains 14 residues. The CDR3 regions of TCR beta were amplified from RNA transcripts. A set of HTBI primers served as the primers for a first-round RT-PCR of the TCR CDR3. TCRdb re-called the multiplex PCR reads through MiXCR, storing one row per CDR3 protein. The repertoire includes hundreds of thousands of distinct CDR3 sequences, 35% of them detected once, and 31% sits in the top ten. General study points: Ophthalmopathy and stable hyperthyroidism were separated by a 13 V-J model.

The rearrangement uses TRBV12-3 or TRBV12-4 and TRBJ1-2; D might be TRBD1 (5 bases). Sequencing used blood. This TCR came from a woman aged 40 to 55 with Graves' hyperthyroidism. The CDR3 protein is CASSRGGGFYGYTF. The CDR3 coding sequence is TGTGCCAGCAGCCGCGGTGGGGGGTTCTATGGCTACACCTTC.